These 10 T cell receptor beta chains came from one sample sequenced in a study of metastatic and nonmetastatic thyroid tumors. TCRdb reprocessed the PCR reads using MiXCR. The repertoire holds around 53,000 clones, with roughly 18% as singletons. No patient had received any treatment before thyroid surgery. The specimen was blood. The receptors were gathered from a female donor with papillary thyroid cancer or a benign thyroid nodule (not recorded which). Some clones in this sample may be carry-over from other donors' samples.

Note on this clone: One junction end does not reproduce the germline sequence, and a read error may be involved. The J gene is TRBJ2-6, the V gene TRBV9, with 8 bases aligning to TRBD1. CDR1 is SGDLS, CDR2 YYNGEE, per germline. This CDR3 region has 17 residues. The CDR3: CASSSRTGLSGANVLTF. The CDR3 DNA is TGTGCCAGCAGCTCCCGGACAGGGCTCTCTGGTGCCAACGTCCTGACTTTC.

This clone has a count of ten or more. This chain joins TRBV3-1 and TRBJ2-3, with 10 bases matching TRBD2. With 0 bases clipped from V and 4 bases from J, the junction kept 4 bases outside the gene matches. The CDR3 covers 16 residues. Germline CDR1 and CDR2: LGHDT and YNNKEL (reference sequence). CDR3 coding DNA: TGTGCCAGCAGCCAAGATCCTAGCGGGGGTCCAGATACGCAGTATTTT. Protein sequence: CASSQDPSGGPDTQYF.

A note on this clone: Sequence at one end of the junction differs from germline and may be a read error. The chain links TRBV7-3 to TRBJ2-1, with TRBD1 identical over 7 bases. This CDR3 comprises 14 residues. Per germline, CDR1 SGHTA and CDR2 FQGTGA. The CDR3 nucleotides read TGTGCCAGCAGCCTAGGACAGGTGCACAATGACCAGTTCTTC. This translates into CASSLGQVHNDQFF.

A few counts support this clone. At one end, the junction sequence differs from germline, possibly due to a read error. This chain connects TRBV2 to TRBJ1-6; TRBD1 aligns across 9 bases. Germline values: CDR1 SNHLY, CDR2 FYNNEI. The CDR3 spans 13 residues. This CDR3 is CASRTGENSPLKF. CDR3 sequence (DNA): TGTGCCAGCCGGACAGGGGAAAATTCACCCCTCAAATTT.

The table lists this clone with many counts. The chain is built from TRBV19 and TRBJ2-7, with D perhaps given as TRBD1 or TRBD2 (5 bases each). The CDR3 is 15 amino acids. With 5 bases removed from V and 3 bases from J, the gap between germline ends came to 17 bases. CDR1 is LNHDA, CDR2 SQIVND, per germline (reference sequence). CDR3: CASSVQGRDFYEQYF. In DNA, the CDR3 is TGTGCCAGTAGTGTCCAGGGTCGGGATTTCTACGAGCAGTACTTC.

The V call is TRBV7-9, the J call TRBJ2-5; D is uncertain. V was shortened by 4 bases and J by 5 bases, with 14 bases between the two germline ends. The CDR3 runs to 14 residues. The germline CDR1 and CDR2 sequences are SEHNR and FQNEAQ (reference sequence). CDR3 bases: TGTGCCAGCAGCTCCGCATTGACGAGGGAGACCCAGTACTTC. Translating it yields CASSSALTRETQYF.

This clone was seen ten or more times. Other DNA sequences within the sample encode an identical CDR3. CDR3 DNA sequence: TGCAGTGCTAGAGGACGGGGACACAGCAATCAGCCCCAGCATTTT. As protein: CSARGRGHSNQPQHF. The V and J genes are TRBV20-1 and TRBJ1-5, with a weak D call TRBD1 (6 bases). The CDR3 has 15 amino acids. The V gene's germline CDR1 is DFQATT and CDR2 SNEGSKA (reference sequence). The V end was cut by 1 base, the J end by 1 base, with 11 bases between.

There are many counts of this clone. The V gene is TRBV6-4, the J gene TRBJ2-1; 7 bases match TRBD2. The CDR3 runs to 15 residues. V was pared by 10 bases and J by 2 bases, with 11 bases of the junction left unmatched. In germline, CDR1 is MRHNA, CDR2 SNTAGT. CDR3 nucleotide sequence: TGTGCCACCAAACATCGCGGGAGCCCCTACAATGAGCAGTTCTTC. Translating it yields CATKHRGSPYNEQFF.

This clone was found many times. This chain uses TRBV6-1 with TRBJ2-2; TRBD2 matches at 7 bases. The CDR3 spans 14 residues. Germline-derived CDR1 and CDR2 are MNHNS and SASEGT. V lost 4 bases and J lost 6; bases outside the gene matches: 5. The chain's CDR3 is CASSAQAGAGELFF. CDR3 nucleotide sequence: TGTGCCAGCAGTGCCCAGGCGGGGGCCGGGGAGCTGTTTTTT.

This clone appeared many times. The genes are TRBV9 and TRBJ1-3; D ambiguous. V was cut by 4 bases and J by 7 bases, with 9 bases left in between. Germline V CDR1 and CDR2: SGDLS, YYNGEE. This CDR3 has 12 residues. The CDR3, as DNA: TGTGCCAGCAGCCCTCCCGGCAACACCATATATTTT. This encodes CASSPPGNTIYF.